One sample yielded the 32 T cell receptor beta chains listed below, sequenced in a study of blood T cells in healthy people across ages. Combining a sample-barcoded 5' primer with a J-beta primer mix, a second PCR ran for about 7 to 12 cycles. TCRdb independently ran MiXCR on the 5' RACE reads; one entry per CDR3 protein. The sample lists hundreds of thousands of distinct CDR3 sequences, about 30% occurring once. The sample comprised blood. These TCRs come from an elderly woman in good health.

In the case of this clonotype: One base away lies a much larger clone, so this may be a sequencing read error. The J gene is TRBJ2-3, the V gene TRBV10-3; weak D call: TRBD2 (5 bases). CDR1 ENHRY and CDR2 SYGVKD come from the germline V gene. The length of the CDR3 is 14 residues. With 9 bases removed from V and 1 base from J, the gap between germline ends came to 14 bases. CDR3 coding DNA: TGTGCCATTACGGACTGGGAAGGCACAGATACGCAGTATTTT. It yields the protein CAITDWEGTDTQYF.

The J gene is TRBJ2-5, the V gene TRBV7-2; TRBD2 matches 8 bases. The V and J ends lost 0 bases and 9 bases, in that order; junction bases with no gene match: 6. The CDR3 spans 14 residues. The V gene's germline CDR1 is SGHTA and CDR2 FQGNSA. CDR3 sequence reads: CASSLASGKRPQYF. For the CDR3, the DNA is TGTGCCAGCAGCTTAGCTAGCGGGAAGAGGCCCCAGTACTTC.

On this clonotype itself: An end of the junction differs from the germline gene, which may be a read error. CDR3 in DNA: TGCAGTGCTAGAGAGACAGGGAGGGCCTATTCACCCCCCCACTTT. It translates to CSARETGRAYSPPHF. The V gene is TRBV20-1, the J gene TRBJ1-6, with TRBD1 matching over 7 bases. This CDR3 is built from 15 residues. Germline lookup yields CDR1 DFQATT and CDR2 SNEGSKA (reference sequence).

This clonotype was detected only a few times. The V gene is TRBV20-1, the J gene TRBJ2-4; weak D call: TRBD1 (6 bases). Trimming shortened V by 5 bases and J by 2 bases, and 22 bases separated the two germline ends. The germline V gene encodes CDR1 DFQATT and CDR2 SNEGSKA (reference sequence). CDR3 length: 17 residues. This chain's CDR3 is CSASDYRDTPPKNIQYF. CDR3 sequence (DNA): TGCAGTGCTTCAGATTACCGGGACACTCCTCCCAAAAACATTCAGTACTTC.

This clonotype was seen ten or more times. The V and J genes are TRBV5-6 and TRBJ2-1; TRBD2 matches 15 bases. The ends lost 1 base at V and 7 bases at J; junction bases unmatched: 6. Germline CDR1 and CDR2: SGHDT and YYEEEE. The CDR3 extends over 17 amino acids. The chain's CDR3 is CASSLYSGTSGGNEQFF. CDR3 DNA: TGTGCCAGCAGCTTGTACTCCGGGACTAGCGGGGGGAATGAGCAGTTCTTC.

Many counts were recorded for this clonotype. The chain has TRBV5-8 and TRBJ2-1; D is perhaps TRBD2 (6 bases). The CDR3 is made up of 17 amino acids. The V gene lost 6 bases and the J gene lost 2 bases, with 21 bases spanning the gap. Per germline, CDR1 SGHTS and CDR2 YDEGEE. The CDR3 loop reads CASTIQGGPHPYNEQFF. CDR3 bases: TGTGCCAGCACCATTCAGGGAGGACCTCACCCCTACAATGAGCAGTTCTTC.

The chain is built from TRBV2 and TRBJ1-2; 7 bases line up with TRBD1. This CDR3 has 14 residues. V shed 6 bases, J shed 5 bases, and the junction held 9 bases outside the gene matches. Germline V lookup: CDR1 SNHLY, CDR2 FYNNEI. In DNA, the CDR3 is TGTGCCAGCAGCACCGACAGGGTGGGGTATGGCTACACCTTC. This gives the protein CASSTDRVGYGYTF.

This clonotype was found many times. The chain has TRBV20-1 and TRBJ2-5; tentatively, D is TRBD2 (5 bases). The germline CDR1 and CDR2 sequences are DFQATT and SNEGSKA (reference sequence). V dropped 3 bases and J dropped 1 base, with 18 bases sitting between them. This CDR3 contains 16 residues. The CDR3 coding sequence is TGCAGTGCTAGTCCCGAGGAGGCCAGTTTCCAAGAGACCCAGTACTTC. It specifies CSASPEEASFQETQYF.

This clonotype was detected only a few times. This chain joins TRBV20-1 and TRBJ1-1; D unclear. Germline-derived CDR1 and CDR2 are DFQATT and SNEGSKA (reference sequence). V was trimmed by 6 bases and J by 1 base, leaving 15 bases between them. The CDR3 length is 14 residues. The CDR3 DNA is TGCAGTGCCCAAAAGGGAGCAGGGAACACTGAAGCTTTCTTT. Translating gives CSAQKGAGNTEAFF.

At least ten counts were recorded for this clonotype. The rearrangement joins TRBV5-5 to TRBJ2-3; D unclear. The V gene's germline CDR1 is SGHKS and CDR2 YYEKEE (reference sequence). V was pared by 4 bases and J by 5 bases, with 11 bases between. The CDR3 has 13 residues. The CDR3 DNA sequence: TGTGCCAGCAGCATACGGCCCAGAGATACGCAGTATTTT. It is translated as CASSIRPRDTQYF.

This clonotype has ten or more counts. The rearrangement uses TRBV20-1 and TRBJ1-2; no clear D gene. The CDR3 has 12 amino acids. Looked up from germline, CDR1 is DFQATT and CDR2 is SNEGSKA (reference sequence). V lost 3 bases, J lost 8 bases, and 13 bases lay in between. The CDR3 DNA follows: TGCAGTGCTAGGAGGGCAGGCGGGGGCTACACCTTC. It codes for CSARRAGGGYTF.

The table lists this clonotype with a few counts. The CDR3 is CAGGQGGLTEAFF. CDR3 DNA sequence: TGTGCCGGGGGACAGGGGGGACTCACTGAAGCTTTCTTT. The rearrangement joins TRBV10-3 to TRBJ1-1; 11 bases line up with TRBD1. CDR1 ENHRY and CDR2 SYGVKD come from the germline V gene. The V gene end was trimmed by 11 bases and the J gene end by 4 bases; junction bases not matched to a gene: 6. The CDR3 consists of 13 residues.

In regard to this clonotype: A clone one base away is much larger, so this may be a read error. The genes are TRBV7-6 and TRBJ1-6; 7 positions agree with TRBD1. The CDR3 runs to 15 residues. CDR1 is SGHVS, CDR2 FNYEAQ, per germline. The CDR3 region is CACSLQGQRDSPLHF. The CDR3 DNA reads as TGTGCCTGCAGCTTACAGGGACAGCGAGATTCACCCCTCCACTTT.

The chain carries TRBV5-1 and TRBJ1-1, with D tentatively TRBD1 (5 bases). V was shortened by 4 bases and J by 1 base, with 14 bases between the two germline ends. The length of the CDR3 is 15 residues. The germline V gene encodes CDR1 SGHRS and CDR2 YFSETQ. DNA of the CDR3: TGCGCCAGCAGCCCGGGGGGAATCGCGAACACTGAAGCTTTCTTT. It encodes CASSPGGIANTEAFF.

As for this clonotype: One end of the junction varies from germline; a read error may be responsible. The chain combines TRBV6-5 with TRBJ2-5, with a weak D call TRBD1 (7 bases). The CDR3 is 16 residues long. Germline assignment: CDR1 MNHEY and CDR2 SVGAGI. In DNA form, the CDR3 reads TGTGTCAGCAGACCCGGACAGGCCTGGGGGGCAGAGACCCAGTACTTC. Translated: CVSRPGQAWGAETQYF.

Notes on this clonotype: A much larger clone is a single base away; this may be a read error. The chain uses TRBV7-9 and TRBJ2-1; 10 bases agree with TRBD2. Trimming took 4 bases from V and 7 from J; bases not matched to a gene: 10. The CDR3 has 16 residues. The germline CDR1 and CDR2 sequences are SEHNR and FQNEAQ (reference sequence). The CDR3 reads CASSSMAAGGPNEQFF. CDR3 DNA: TGTGCCAGCAGCTCCATGGCAGCGGGGGGGCCTAATGAGCAGTTCTTC.

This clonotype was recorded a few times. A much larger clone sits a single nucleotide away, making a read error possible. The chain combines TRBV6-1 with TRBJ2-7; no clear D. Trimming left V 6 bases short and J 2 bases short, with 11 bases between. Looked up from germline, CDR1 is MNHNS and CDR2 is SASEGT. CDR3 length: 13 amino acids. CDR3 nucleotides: TGTGCCAGCAGGGTTGCCCAAACCTACGAGCAGTACTTC. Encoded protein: CASRVAQTYEQYF.

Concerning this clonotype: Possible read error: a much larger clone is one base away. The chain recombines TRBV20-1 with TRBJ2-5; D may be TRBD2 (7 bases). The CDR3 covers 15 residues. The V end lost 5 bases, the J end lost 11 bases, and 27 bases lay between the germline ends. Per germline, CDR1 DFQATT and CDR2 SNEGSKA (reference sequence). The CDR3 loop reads CSAGGGSGLYNEQYF. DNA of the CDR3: TGCAGTGCTGGGGGCGGGAGCGGACTATACAATGAGCAGTACTTC.

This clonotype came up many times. The CDR3 nucleotides read TGTGCCAGCAGCCCGTCCAGAGGGCTCCACGAGCAGTACTTC. Its protein product is CASSPSRGLHEQYF. The chain links TRBV7-9 to TRBJ2-7; TRBD2 is a possible D gene (5 bases). Germline CDR1 and CDR2: SEHNR and FQNEAQ (reference sequence). The CDR3 consists of 14 residues. V lost 5 bases, J lost 5 bases, and 16 bases lay in between.

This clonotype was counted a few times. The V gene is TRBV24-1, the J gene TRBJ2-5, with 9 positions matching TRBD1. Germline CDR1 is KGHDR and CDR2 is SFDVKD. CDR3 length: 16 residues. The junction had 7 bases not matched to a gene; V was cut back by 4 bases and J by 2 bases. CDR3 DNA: TGTGCCACCAGTGAAGGGACAGGGTATCCACAAGAGACCCAGTACTTC. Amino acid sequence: CATSEGTGYPQETQYF.

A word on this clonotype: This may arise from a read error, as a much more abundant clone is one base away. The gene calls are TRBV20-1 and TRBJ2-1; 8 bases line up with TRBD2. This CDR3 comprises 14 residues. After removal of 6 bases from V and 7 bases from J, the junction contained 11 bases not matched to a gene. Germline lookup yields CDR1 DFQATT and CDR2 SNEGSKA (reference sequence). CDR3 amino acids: CSATSGLVGNEQFF. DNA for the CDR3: TGCAGTGCCACCTCGGGACTAGTGGGGAATGAGCAGTTCTTC.

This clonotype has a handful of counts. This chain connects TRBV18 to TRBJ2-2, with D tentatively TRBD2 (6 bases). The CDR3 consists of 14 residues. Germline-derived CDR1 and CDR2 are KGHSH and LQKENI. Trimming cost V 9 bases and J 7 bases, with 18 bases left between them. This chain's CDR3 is CASGGGIIGGELFF. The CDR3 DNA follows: TGTGCCAGTGGCGGCGGGATCATCGGCGGGGAGCTGTTTTTT.

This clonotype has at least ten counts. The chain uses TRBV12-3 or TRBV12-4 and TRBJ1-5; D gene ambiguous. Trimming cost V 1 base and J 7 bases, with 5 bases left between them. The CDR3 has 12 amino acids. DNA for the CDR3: TGTGCCAGCAGTTTAGACCAACAGCCCCAGCATTTT. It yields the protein CASSLDQQPQHF.

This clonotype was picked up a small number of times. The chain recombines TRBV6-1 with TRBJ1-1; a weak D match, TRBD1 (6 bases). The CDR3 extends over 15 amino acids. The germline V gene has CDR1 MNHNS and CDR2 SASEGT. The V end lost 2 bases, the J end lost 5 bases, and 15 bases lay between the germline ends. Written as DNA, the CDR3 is TGTGCCAGCAGTGAACGAGGGGGACCAACGACTGAAGCTTTCTTT. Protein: CASSERGGPTTEAFF.

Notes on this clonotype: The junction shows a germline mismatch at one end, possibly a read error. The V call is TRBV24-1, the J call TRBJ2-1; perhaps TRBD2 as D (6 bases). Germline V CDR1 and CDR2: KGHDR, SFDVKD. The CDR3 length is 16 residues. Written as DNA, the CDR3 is TGTGCCACCAGCGATTTAGCCGGGACTTCCTACAATGAGCAGTTCTTC. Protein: CATSDLAGTSYNEQFF.

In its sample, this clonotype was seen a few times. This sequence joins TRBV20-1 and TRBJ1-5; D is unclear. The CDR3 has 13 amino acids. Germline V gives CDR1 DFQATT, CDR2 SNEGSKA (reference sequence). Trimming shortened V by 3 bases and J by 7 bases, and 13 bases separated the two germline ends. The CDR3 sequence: CSASVRSDQPQHF. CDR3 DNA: TGCAGTGCTAGTGTCCGGAGTGACCAGCCCCAGCATTTT.

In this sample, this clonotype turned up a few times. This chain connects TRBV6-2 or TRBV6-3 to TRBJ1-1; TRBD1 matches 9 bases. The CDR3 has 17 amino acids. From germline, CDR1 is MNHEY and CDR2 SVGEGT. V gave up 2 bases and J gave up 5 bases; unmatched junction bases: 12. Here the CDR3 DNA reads TGTGCCAGCAGTTACGCGGGACAGGGAAATTTGTTGACTGAAGCTTTCTTT. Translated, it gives CASSYAGQGNLLTEAFF.

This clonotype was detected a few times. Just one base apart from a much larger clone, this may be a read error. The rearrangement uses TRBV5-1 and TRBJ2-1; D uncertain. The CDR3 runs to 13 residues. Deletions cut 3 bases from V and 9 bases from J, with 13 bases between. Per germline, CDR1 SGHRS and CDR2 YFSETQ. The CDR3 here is CASSYDLGGEQFF. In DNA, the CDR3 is TGCGCCAGCAGCTATGACTTAGGTGGTGAGCAGTTCTTC.

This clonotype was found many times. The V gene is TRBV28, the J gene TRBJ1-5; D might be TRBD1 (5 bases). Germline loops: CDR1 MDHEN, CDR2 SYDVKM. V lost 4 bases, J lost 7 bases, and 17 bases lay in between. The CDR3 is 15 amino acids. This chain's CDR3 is CASSSREGPGQPQHF. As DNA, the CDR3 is TGTGCCAGCAGTTCCCGGGAGGGGCCGGGACAGCCCCAGCATTTT.

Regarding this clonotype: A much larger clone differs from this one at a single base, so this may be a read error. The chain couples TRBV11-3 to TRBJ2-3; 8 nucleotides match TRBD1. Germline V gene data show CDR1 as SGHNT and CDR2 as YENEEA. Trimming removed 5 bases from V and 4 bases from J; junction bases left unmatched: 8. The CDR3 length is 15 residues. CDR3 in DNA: TGTGCCAGCAGCCCGGGACAGGTAAACCCAGATACGCAGTATTTT. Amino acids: CASSPGQVNPDTQYF.

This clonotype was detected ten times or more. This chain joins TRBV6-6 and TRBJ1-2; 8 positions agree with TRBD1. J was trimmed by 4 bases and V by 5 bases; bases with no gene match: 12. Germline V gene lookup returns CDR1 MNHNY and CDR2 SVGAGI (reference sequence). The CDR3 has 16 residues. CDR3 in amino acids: CASSLTDRDHSYGYTF. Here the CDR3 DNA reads TGTGCCAGCAGTCTTACGGACAGGGACCATAGCTATGGCTACACCTTC.

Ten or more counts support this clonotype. The DNA for the CDR3 is TGTGCCAGCAGGCCCTATGCTGGAACTAATGAAAAACTGTTTTTT. It translates to CASRPYAGTNEKLFF. The V and J genes are TRBV6-5 and TRBJ1-4; D not resolved. There are 15 residues in the CDR3. Per the germline V gene, CDR1 is MNHEY and CDR2 is SVGAGI. V lost 6 bases to trimming and J lost 1 base, with 12 bases between them.